This TCR beta chain was recovered during a study of T cells in Graves' hyperthyroidism and ophthalmopathy. Study at large: Staff took peripheral blood when the initial diagnosis was made, before any treatment began.

Researchers amplified the TCR beta CDR3 regions from RNA transcripts. The HTBI primer set drove a first-round RT-PCR of the TCR CDR3. A single record per CDR3 protein comes from TCRdb applying MiXCR to the multiplex PCR reads. The sample records about 500,000 distinct CDR3 sequences, about 16% being singletons. J was trimmed by 5 bases and V by 7 bases; bases with no gene match: 5. The CDR3 spans 14 residues. Disease lasting under 3 months, a NOSPECS grade of at least 4, and a Clinical Activity Score of at least 3 were features of the ophthalmopathy patients. The diagnostic basis comprised clinical symptoms, serum thyroxine and TRAb, thyroid ultrasound and orbital computed tomography.

The TCR sequence derives from a woman between 25 and 40 years old with Graves' ophthalmopathy. V and J are TRBV12-3 or TRBV12-4 and TRBJ2-5, with 12 bases aligning to TRBD2. Material: blood. The CDR3 loop reads CASTKLAGGETQYF. The CDR3 nucleotides are TGTGCCAGCACCAAACTAGCGGGAGGTGAGACCCAGTACTTC.